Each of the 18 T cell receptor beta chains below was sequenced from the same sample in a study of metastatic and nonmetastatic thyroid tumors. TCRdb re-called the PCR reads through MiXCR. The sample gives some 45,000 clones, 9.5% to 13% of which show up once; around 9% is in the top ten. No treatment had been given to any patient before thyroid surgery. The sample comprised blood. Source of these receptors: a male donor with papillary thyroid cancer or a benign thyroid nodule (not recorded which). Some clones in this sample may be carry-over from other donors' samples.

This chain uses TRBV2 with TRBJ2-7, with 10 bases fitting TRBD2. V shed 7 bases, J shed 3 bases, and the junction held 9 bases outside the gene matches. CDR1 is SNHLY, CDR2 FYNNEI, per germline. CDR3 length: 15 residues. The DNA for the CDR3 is TGTGCCAGCATTCCCGGGACTAGCGTTAACTACGAGCAGTACTTC. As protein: CASIPGTSVNYEQYF.

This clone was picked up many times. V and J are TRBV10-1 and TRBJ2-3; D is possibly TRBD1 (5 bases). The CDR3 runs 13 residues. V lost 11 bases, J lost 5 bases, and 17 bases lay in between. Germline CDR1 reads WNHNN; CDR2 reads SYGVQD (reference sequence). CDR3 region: CALGWGSGDTQYF. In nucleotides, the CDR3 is TGCGCCTTAGGTTGGGGCTCGGGAGATACGCAGTATTTT.

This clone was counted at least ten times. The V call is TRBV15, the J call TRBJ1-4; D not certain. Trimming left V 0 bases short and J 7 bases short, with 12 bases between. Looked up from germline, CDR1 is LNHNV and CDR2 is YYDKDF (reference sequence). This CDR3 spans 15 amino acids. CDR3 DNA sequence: TGTGCCACCAGCAGAGATTTAGGGAAGGGTGAAAAACTGTTTTTT. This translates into CATSRDLGKGEKLFF.

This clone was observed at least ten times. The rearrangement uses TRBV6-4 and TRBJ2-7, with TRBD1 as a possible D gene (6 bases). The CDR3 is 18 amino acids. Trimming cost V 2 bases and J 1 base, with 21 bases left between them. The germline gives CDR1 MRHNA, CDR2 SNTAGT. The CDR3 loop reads CASSDGGRVQEASYEQYF. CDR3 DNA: TGTGCCAGCAGTGACGGGGGCCGGGTACAGGAGGCATCCTACGAGCAGTACTTC.

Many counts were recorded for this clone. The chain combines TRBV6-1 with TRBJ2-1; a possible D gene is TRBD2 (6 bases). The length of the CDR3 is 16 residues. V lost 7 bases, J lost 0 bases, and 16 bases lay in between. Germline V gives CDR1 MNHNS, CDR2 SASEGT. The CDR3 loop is CASIGAEGSSYNEQFF. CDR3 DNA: TGTGCCAGCATCGGAGCGGAGGGGAGCTCCTACAATGAGCAGTTCTTC.

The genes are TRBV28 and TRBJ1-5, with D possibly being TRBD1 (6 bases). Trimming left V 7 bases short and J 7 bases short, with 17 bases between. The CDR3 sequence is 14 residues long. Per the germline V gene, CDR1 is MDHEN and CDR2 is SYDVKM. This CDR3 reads CASTITNGGQPQHF. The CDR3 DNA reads TGTGCCAGCACCATTACAAACGGGGGCCAGCCCCAGCATTTT.

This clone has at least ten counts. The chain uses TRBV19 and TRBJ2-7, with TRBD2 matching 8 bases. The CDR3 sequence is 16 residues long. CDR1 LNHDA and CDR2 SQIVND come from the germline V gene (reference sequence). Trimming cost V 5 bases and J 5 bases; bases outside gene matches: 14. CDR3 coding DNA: TGTGCCAGTAGTCCAACTCCCGGGACTAGGAGGGACGAGCAGTACTTC. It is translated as CASSPTPGTRRDEQYF.

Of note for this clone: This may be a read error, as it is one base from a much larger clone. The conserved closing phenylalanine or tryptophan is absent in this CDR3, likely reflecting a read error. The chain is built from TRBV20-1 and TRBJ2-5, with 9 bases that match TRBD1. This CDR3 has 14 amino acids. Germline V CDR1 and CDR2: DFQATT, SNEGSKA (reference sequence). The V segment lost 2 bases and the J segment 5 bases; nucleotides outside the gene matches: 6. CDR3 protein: CSARPGQGFETQYL. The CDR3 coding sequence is TGCAGTGCTAGACCAGGACAGGGGTTTGAGACCCAGTACCTC.

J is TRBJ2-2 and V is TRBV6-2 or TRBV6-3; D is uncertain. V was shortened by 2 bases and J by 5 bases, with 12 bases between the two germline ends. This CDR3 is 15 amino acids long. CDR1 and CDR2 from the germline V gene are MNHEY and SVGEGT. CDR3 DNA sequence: TGTGCCAGCAGTTACGCAGGTCTTGGGACCGGGGAGCTGTTTTTT. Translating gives CASSYAGLGTGELFF.

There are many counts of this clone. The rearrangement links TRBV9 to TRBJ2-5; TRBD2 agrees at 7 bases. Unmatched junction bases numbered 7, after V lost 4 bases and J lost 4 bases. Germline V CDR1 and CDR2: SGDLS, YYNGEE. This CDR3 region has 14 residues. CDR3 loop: CASSPPSGSETQYF. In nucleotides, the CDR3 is TGTGCCAGCAGCCCCCCTAGCGGTTCAGAGACCCAGTACTTC.

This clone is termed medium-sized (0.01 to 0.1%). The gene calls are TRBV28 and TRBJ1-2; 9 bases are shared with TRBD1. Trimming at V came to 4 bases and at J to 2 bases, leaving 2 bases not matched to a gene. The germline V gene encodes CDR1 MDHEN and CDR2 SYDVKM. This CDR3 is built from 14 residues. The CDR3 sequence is CASSSGQGNYGYTF. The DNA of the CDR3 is TGTGCCAGCAGTTCTGGACAGGGGAACTATGGCTACACCTTC.

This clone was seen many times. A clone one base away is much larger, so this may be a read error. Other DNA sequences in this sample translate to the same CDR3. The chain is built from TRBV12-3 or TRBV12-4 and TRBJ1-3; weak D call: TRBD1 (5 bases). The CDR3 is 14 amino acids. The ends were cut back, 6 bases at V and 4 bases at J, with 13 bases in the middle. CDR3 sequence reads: CASSFRQKGNTIYF. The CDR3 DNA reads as TGTGCCAGCAGCTTCCGACAGAAGGGAAACACCATATATTTT.

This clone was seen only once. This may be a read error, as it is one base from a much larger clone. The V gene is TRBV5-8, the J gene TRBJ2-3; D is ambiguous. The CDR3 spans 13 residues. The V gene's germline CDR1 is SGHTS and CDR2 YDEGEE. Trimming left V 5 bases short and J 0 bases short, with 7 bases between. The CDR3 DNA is TGTGCCAGCAGTCGATTGAGCACAGATACGCAGTATTTT. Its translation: CASSRLSTDTQYF.

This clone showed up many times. CDR3 nucleotides: TGTGCCAGTTTTTCCTCGGGACCTGGGAAGGGGCAGTACTTC. The encoded protein is CASFSSGPGKGQYF. This rearrangement joins TRBV28 to TRBJ2-7, with D perhaps being TRBD1 or TRBD2 (5 bases each). Germline V gene lookup returns CDR1 MDHEN and CDR2 SYDVKM. V was pared by 9 bases and J by 9 bases, with 24 bases between. This CDR3 is 14 amino acids long. Together with reference TRBV28 and TRBJ2-7, the CDR3 gives the full variable domain: DVKVTQSSRYLVKRTGEKVFLECVQDMDHENMFWYRQDPGLGLRLIYFSYDVKMKEKGDIPEGYSVSREKKERFSLILESASTNQTSMYLCASFSSGPGKGQYFGPGTRLTVT.

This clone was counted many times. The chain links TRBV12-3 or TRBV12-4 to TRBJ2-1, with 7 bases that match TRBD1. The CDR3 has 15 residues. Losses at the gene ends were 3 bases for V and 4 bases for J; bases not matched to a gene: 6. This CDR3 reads CASSFTGTAYNEQFF. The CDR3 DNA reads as TGTGCCAGCAGTTTCACCGGGACAGCGTACAATGAGCAGTTCTTC.

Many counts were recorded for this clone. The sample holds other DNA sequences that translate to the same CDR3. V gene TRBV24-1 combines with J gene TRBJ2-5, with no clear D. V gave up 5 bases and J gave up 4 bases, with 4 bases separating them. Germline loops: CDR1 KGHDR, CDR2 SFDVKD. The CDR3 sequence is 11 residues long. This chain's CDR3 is CATSVSETQYF. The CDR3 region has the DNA TGTGCCACCAGTGTTTCAGAGACCCAGTACTTC.

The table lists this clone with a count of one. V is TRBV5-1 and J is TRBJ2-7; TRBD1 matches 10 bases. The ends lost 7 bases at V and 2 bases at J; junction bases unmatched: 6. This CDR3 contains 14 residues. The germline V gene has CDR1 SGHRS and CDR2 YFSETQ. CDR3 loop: CASALGTGAYEQYF. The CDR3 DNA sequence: TGCGCCAGCGCCCTGGGGACAGGGGCCTACGAGCAGTACTTC.

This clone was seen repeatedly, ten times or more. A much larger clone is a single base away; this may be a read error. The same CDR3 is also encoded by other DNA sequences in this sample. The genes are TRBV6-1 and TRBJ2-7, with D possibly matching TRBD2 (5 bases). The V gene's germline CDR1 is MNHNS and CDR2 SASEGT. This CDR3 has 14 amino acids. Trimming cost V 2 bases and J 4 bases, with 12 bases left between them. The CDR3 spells CASSEREDGYEQYF. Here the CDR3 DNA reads TGTGCCAGCAGTGAACGGGAAGATGGTTACGAGCAGTACTTC.